This T cell receptor beta chain was identified in a study of CD8 T cells in ankylosing spondylitis. Germline V lookup: CDR1 MDHEN, CDR2 SYDVKM. The V end was cut by 4 bases, the J end by 6 bases, with 16 bases between. The CDR3 contains 14 residues. Study-wide results and caveats: Eight or nine highly homologous variants made up a TCR beta motif that seemed to typify ankylosing spondylitis blood. The authors reported significant enrichment of disease-linked clones in matched ankylosing spondylitis synovial fluid.

This clonotype was detected only a few times. Its specificity is not known. Quantitative 5'-RACE with molecular barcodes generated TCR beta libraries. TCRdb re-analysed the 5' RACE reads in MiXCR, keeping a single row per CDR3 protein. The sample holds about 840,000 distinct CDR3 sequences, 12% seen once. This clonotype was obtained from a male donor with ankylosing spondylitis. Source material: blood, either unsorted or a sorted T cell fraction (not recorded which). The rearrangement links TRBV28 to TRBJ2-7; the D gene could be TRBD1 or TRBD2 (6 bases each). The CDR3 region is CASSSPRGAGEQYF. CDR3 in DNA: TGTGCCAGCAGTTCCCCCAGGGGAGCGGGCGAGCAGTACTTC.